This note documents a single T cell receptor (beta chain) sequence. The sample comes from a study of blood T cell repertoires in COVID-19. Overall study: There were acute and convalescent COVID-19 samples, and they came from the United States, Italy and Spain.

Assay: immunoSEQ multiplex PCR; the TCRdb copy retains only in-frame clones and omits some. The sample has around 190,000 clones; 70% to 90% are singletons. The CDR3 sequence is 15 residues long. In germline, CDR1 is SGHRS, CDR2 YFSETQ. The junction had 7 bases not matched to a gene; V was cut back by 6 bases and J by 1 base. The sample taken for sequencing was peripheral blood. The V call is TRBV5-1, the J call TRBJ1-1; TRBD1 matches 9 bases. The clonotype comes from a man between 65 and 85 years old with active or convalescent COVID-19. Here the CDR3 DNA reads TGCGCCAGCACGAGTGGGACAGGGAGGAACACTGAAGCTTTCTTT. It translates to CASTSGTGRNTEAFF.